These 30 T cell receptor beta chains originate from one sample sequenced in a study of early T cells in non-severe SARS-CoV-2 infection (dated by TCRdb to the early 2020s). Library generation was performed with 5' RACE. The listed sequencing device is NextSeq 500. The public reads were quality trimmed at Q25 with fastp and then assembled into clones with MiXCR by TCRdb, keeping productive beta chains. For every CDR3 protein sequence, its rows merge into one entry that carries the most common genes and DNA. The sample includes approximately 56,000 distinct CDR3 sequences, with 10% observed a single time. Under 7.5% of the sample is in the top ten clones. Sequencing input: whole blood. Source of these receptors: an adult who was a healthcare worker with PCR-confirmed SARS-CoV-2 infection or an uninfected control (not recorded which).

This clonotype was observed a handful of times. The V call is TRBV25-1, the J call TRBJ2-3; D remains ambiguous. Germline CDR1 MGHDK, CDR2 SYGVNS. The germline V and J ends were trimmed by 6 bases and 0 bases, with 4 bases remaining between them. The CDR3 sequence is 12 residues long. In DNA, the CDR3 is TGTGCCAGCAGCAGTAGCACAGATACGCAGTATTTT. As protein: CASSSSTDTQYF.

This clonotype appeared many times. This chain joins TRBV5-1 and TRBJ2-6; unclear D gene. Per the germline V gene, CDR1 is SGHRS and CDR2 is YFSETQ. Deletions cut 4 bases from V and 2 bases from J, with 7 bases between. The CDR3 length is 14 residues. CDR3 sequence: CASSVGTGANVLTF. The CDR3 DNA reads as TGCGCCAGCAGCGTGGGGACTGGGGCCAACGTCCTGACTTTC.

There are a few counts of this clonotype. This chain uses TRBV30 with TRBJ1-6; D unresolved. Trimming took 2 bases from V and 4 from J, leaving 6 bases between them. CDR1 and CDR2 (germline): GTSNPN, SVGIG (reference sequence). The CDR3 is 13 residues long. The CDR3 DNA reads as TGTGCCTGGAGTCCCGAATATAATTCACCCCTCCACTTT. Translation gives CAWSPEYNSPLHF.

J is TRBJ1-1 and V is TRBV5-4, with 10 positions matching TRBD1. The V segment lost 5 bases and the J segment 0 bases; nucleotides outside the gene matches: 4. There are 15 residues in the CDR3. Germline V gene sequence: CDR1 SGHNT, CDR2 YYREEE (reference sequence). CDR3 in DNA: TGTGCCAGCAGAAGACAGGGGGCCCTGAACACTGAAGCTTTCTTT. Translation: CASRRQGALNTEAFF.

Ten or more counts support this clonotype. The chain joins TRBV4-1 to TRBJ2-2, with D uncertain. Germline V gene data show CDR1 as MGHRA and CDR2 as YSYEKL. Trimming cost V 1 base and J 4 bases, with 10 bases left between them. The CDR3 has 15 amino acids. Here the CDR3 DNA reads TGCGCCAGCAGCCAAGGTTCCTTGGGCACCGGGGAGCTGTTTTTT. This translates into CASSQGSLGTGELFF.

In this sample, this clonotype turned up many times. In DNA form, the CDR3 reads TGTGCCAGCAGCTTAGCTCCGGGACAGCCCCAGCATTTT. Translation: CASSLAPGQPQHF. The genes are TRBV11-2 and TRBJ1-5; unclear D gene. The CDR3 totals 13 residues. Germline V CDR1 and CDR2: SGHAT, FQNNGV. Trimming stripped 1 base from V and 7 bases from J, with 8 bases between.

V gene TRBV9 combines with J gene TRBJ2-3; D may correspond to TRBD1 or TRBD2 (5 bases each). Trimming cost V 4 bases and J 2 bases, with 8 bases left between them. The CDR3 totals 13 residues. Germline V gene lookup returns CDR1 SGDLS and CDR2 YYNGEE. CDR3 amino acids: CASSYGTTDTQYF. CDR3 sequence (DNA): TGTGCCAGCAGCTATGGGACCACAGATACGCAGTATTTT. Complete variable domain (other parts from reference TRBV9 and TRBJ2-3): DSGVTQTPKHLITATGQRVTLRCSPRSGDLSVYWYQQSLDQGLQFLIQYYNGEERAKGNILERFSAQQFPDLHSELNLSSLELGDSALYFCASSYGTTDTQYFGPGTRLTVL.

The table lists this clonotype with many counts. The chain joins TRBV9 to TRBJ1-3; D is possibly TRBD1 (6 bases). This CDR3 comprises 16 residues. V was cut by 3 bases and J by 0 bases, with 13 bases left in between. The germline CDR1 and CDR2 sequences are SGDLS and YYNGEE. CDR3 loop: CASSETTGSSGNTIYF. The CDR3 nucleotides are TGTGCCAGCAGCGAGACAACAGGGAGCTCTGGAAACACCATATATTTT.

There are a few counts of this clonotype. V usage is TRBV7-9 and J usage is TRBJ2-1; perhaps TRBD2 as D (6 bases). Deletions cut 5 bases from V and 4 bases from J, with 15 bases between. The CDR3 loop spans 15 amino acids. Germline V CDR1 and CDR2: SEHNR, FQNEAQ (reference sequence). The CDR3 DNA is TGTGCCAGCAGCCTCTACGGTAGCGGTTACAATGAGCAGTTCTTC. Its protein is CASSLYGSGYNEQFF.

In its sample, this clonotype was seen many times. The chain is built from TRBV12-3 or TRBV12-4 and TRBJ2-2; D ambiguous. With 7 bases removed from V and 3 bases from J, the gap between germline ends came to 9 bases. The CDR3 loop spans 13 amino acids. Here the CDR3 reads CASNVGYTGELFF. The CDR3 DNA is TGTGCCAGCAACGTAGGCTACACCGGGGAGCTGTTTTTT.

This clonotype was counted ten times or more. This chain joins TRBV7-6 and TRBJ2-2, with a weak D call TRBD2 (6 bases). Germline CDR1 and CDR2: SGHVS and FNYEAQ. V shed 4 bases and J shed 6 bases, with 18 bases lying between them. This CDR3 is built from 16 residues. The CDR3 protein is CASSSQRTAGPGELFF. CDR3 DNA sequence: TGTGCCAGCAGCTCCCAGAGGACCGCGGGGCCCGGGGAGCTGTTTTTT. The full variable domain, with the rest looked up from reference TRBV7-6 and TRBJ2-2, is GAGVSQSPRYKVTKRGQDVALRCDPISGHVSLYWYRQALGQGPEFLTYFNYEAQQDKSGLPNDRFSAERPEGSISTLTIQRTEQRDSAMYRCASSSQRTAGPGELFFGEGSRLTVL.

The chain recombines TRBV5-1 with TRBJ2-2, with D maybe TRBD2 (6 bases). Per germline, CDR1 SGHRS and CDR2 YFSETQ. The CDR3 is 14 amino acids. The V gene lost 4 bases and the J gene lost 6 bases, with 13 bases spanning the gap. CDR3 DNA: TGCGCCAGCAGCAGGGAGGACTTTTCCGGGGAGCTGTTTTTT. It codes for CASSREDFSGELFF.

The sample holds many counts of this clonotype. V gene TRBV29-1 combines with J gene TRBJ2-7; D is uncertain. CDR1 and CDR2 (germline): SQVTM, ANQGSEA. The CDR3 sequence is 13 residues long. Trimming took 1 base from V and 4 from J, leaving 11 bases between them. CDR3 residues: CSVEGVYQYEQYF. In DNA, the CDR3 is TGCAGCGTTGAAGGTGTCTATCAATACGAGCAGTACTTC.

This clonotype came up many times. V and J are TRBV3-1 and TRBJ2-1, with TRBD2 matching over 7 bases. The junction had 19 bases not matched to a gene; V was cut back by 4 bases and J by 10 bases. The CDR3 spans 17 residues. The V gene's germline CDR1 is LGHDT and CDR2 YNNKEL (reference sequence). The CDR3 loop is CASSLLFLRTSSGEQFF. The CDR3 nucleotides read TGTGCCAGCAGCCTACTTTTTCTCCGGACTAGTTCAGGGGAGCAGTTCTTC.

This clonotype has a count of ten or more. This sequence joins TRBV6-5 and TRBJ2-7; 7 nucleotides match TRBD2. V lost 7 bases to trimming and J lost 7 bases; unmatched junction nucleotides: 10. The V gene's germline CDR1 is MNHEY and CDR2 SVGAGI. The CDR3 is 13 residues long. CDR3 bases: TGTGCCAGCAAGGACGCACCCGGGGGGGAGCAGTACTTC. This translates into CASKDAPGGEQYF.

This clonotype has a count of ten or more. The DNA for the CDR3 is TGTGCCAGCAGCTCTAAACCGGGACTAGCGGGATACGAGCAGTACTTC. This gives the protein CASSSKPGLAGYEQYF. This sequence joins TRBV7-8 and TRBJ2-7; 13 bases map to TRBD2. The V segment lost 4 bases and the J segment 4 bases; nucleotides outside the gene matches: 7. Per the germline V gene, CDR1 is SGHVS and CDR2 is FQNEAQ. The CDR3 is 16 amino acids.

This clonotype was picked up many times. This chain links TRBV6-2 or TRBV6-3 with TRBJ2-5; 10 nucleotides match TRBD2. The CDR3 is 14 amino acids. Germline V gene sequence: CDR1 MNHEY, CDR2 SVGEGT. Losses at the gene ends were 5 bases for V and 5 bases for J; bases not matched to a gene: 5. DNA of the CDR3: TGTGCCAGCAGTCCTCTAGCGGGAGTTGAGACCCAGTACTTC. It translates to CASSPLAGVETQYF.

The chain has TRBV6-5 and TRBJ2-7, with D possibly being TRBD1 (6 bases). Deletions cut 2 bases from V and 2 bases from J, with 13 bases between. Germline V gene data show CDR1 as MNHEY and CDR2 as SVGAGI. This CDR3 comprises 15 residues. CDR3 sequence (DNA): TGTGCCAGCAGTTACATTGACAGGCGAACCTACGAGCAGTACTTC. Its translation is CASSYIDRRTYEQYF.

The sample holds a few counts of this clonotype. V and J are TRBV6-2 or TRBV6-3 and TRBJ2-7, with TRBD1 matching over 9 bases. The CDR3 has 15 residues. Germline assignment: CDR1 MNHEY and CDR2 SVGEGT. V was clipped by 2 bases and J by 3 bases; unmatched bases: 5. CDR3 DNA sequence: TGTGCCAGCAGTTACCGCGGACAGGGGATCTACGAGCAGTACTTC. Its protein product is CASSYRGQGIYEQYF.

V is TRBV5-1 and J is TRBJ2-5, with unresolved D. V lost 0 bases and J lost 4, with 7 bases in between. Germline-derived CDR1 and CDR2 are SGHRS and YFSETQ. This CDR3 comprises 13 residues. The CDR3, as DNA: TGCGCCAGCAGCTTGGCGGGCACAGAGACCCAGTACTTC. Protein sequence: CASSLAGTETQYF.

The table lists this clonotype with many counts. The V call is TRBV3-1, the J call TRBJ2-7, with D possibly TRBD1 on 6 matching bases. CDR1 is LGHDT, CDR2 YNNKEL, per germline (reference sequence). There are 12 residues in the CDR3. The V and J ends lost 3 bases and 6 bases respectively, with 9 bases between them. CDR3 sequence: CASSQAGAEQYF. The CDR3 DNA reads as TGTGCCAGCAGCCAGGCAGGGGCCGAGCAGTACTTC.

This clonotype has ten or more counts. The V and J genes are TRBV18 and TRBJ1-1; TRBD1 matches at 8 bases. The CDR3 has 15 amino acids. Germline loops: CDR1 KGHSH, CDR2 LQKENI. V dropped 3 bases and J dropped 0; count of bases not matched to a gene: 3. In DNA, the CDR3 is TGTGCCAGCTCACCCGGGGACAGGATGAACACTGAAGCTTTCTTT. This codes for CASSPGDRMNTEAFF.

Many counts were recorded for this clonotype. V gene TRBV18 combines with J gene TRBJ1-1, with D unclear. Germline CDR1 reads KGHSH; CDR2 reads LQKENI. V was clipped by 4 bases and J by 0 bases, with 15 bases between them. This CDR3 has 16 amino acids. This CDR3 reads CASSRALQILNTEAFF. The CDR3 nucleotides read TGTGCCAGCTCACGGGCACTCCAGATCCTGAACACTGAAGCTTTCTTT.

This clonotype has a handful of counts. The rearrangement uses TRBV20-1 and TRBJ2-1; D may be TRBD1 (6 bases). The germline V gene encodes CDR1 DFQATT and CDR2 SNEGSKA (reference sequence). Trimming took off 6 bases at V and 5 bases at J, with 17 bases between the two ends. CDR3 length equals 14 residues. The CDR3 DNA follows: TGCAGTGCGGGGGCCCCTCTTGAGGACAATGAGCAGTTCTTC. This encodes CSAGAPLEDNEQFF.

This clonotype was seen a handful of times. The rearrangement joins TRBV11-2 to TRBJ2-7; TRBD2 agrees at 7 bases. The germline CDR1 and CDR2 sequences are SGHAT and FQNNGV. Trimming at V came to 3 bases and at J to 5 bases, leaving 7 bases not matched to a gene. CDR3 length: 14 amino acids. The CDR3 is CASSLRGGSNEQYF. CDR3 DNA: TGTGCCAGCAGCTTGAGGGGCGGGAGCAACGAGCAGTACTTC.

This clonotype was counted only a few times. The V gene is TRBV12-3 or TRBV12-4, the J gene TRBJ2-1; D might be TRBD1 or TRBD2, each matching 6 bases. V was cut by 8 bases and J by 6 bases, with 17 bases left in between. CDR3 length equals 14 residues. The CDR3 nucleotides are TGTGCCAGCCTCTGGGGGGCTGCACCCAATGAGCAGTTCTTC. Translation gives CASLWGAAPNEQFF.

This clonotype was picked up a small number of times. This sequence joins TRBV5-6 and TRBJ2-7, with TRBD2 identical over 9 bases. The CDR3 runs to 14 residues. The germline gives CDR1 SGHDT, CDR2 YYEEEE. The V segment lost 5 bases and the J segment 0 bases; nucleotides outside the gene matches: 3. The CDR3 bases are TGTGCCAGCAGGCGACTAGCGGCCTCCTACGAGCAGTACTTC. Translated, it gives CASRRLAASYEQYF.

This clonotype was recorded a few times. The genes are TRBV6-1 and TRBJ1-1; tentative D call: TRBD1 (5 bases). The germline V and J ends were trimmed by 3 bases and 0 bases, with 11 bases remaining between them. This CDR3 is built from 15 residues. Germline CDR1 MNHNS, CDR2 SASEGT. The CDR3 region has the DNA TGTGCCAGCAGTGAGCAGGGTATCATGAACACTGAAGCTTTCTTT. Translating gives CASSEQGIMNTEAFF.

This clonotype was seen more than once but under ten times. The chain uses TRBV4-2 and TRBJ2-7; 9 bases fit TRBD2. V was pared by 0 bases and J by 3 bases, with 3 bases of the junction left unmatched. CDR1 is LGHNA and CDR2 is YNFKEQ in the germline V gene. This CDR3 region has 15 residues. The CDR3 DNA is TGTGCCAGCAGCCAAGATAGCGGGAGTGACTACGAGCAGTACTTC. It translates to CASSQDSGSDYEQYF.

The V and J genes are TRBV11-3 and TRBJ2-3; D gene unclear. This CDR3 is built from 13 residues. Trimming cost V 5 bases and J 2 bases, with 8 bases left between them. The germline V gene encodes CDR1 SGHNT and CDR2 YENEEA. The CDR3 here is CASSREFTDTQYF. CDR3 coding DNA: TGTGCCAGCAGCAGGGAATTCACAGATACGCAGTATTTT.